The clone carrying this TCR beta chain was recorded only once. The sample belongs to a study of blood T cell repertoires in COVID-19. Study as a whole: Samples representing acute and convalescent COVID-19 were sourced from the United States, Italy and Spain. PBMCs, B-cell-depleted T cells, or T cells were the source of the cDNA or gDNA that made up the material.

Seattle patients were enrolled while actively infected and followed longitudinally. Authors' data handling: Estimation of nucleated cell counts relied on the amplification of reference gene primers. Sequencing was performed with immunoSEQ multiplex PCR; in TCRdb, only in-frame clones are kept and a portion is missing. The V and J calls and clone size were taken over from that table, and D and trimming were inferred from the DNA. Seen here are about 250,000 clones, 90% observed once, and the top ten hold about 2.1%. The CDR3 covers 15 residues. Trimming stripped 0 bases from V and 0 bases from J, with 6 bases between. CDR1 and CDR2 from the germline V gene are LGHDT and YNNKEL (reference sequence).

This clonotype was obtained from a woman aged 55-70 years with COVID-19, enrolled during active disease. Sequencing used peripheral blood. V and J are TRBV3-1 (or the pseudogene TRBV3-2) and TRBJ2-4; the D is unclear. As DNA, the CDR3 is TGTGCCAGCAGCCAAGATCGTCGAGCCAAAAACATTCAGTACTTC. This encodes CASSQDRRAKNIQYF.